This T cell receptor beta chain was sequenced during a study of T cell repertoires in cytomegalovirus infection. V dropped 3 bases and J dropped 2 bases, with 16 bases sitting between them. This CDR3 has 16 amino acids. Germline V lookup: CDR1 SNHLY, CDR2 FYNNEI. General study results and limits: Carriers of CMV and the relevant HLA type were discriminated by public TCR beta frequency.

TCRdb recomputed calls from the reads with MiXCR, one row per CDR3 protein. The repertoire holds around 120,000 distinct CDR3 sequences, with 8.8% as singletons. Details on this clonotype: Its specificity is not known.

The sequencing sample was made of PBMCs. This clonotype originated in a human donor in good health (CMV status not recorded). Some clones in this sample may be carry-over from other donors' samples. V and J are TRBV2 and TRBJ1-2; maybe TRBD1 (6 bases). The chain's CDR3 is CASSEGGGVLNYGYTF. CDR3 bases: TGTGCCAGCAGTGAGGGGGGGGGCGTATTGAACTATGGCTACACCTTC.